The rows below give T cell receptor beta chains drawn from one sample of a study of cytomegalovirus exposure and HLA in healthy donors. The method was immunoSEQ multiplex PCR; TCRdb's version includes in-frame clones alone and lacks a portion of them. The repertoire has 110,000 to 150,000 clones, roughly 75% of them found once; the top ten carry 2.5% to 3%. What was sequenced was PBMCs. Receptor source: a female donor in good health and CMV-seronegative. Each CDR3 is given with its conserved first and last residue. A D gene is named only where the DNA matches it firmly. Clone sizes are given selectively: once, few, many, or a class where the clone is expanded.

size,length,V,D,J,DNA,CDR3
once,12,TRBV28,NA,TRBJ1-1,TGTGCCAGCAGTAGGGGAGGGACTGAAGCTTTCTTT,CASSRGGTEAFF
NA,14,TRBV28,NA,TRBJ2-1,TGTGCCAGCAGTTTAGGCGGGGGCGAGAATGAGCAGTTCTTC,CASSLGGGENEQFF
NA,17,TRBV29-1,NA,TRBJ1-1,TGCAGCGTTGAAGAAGGCGGGGGGGCCAACAGGGTCACTGAAGCTTTCTTT,CSVEEGGGANRVTEAFF
NA,15,TRBV7-8,NA,TRBJ1-3,TGTGCCAGCAGCTTAGGAGCCATCTCAGACTACACCATATATTTT,CASSLGAISDYTIYF
NA,15,TRBV7-8,NA,TRBJ1-1,TGTGCCAGCGCGGCCGAGGCGGGCATGAACACTGAAGCTTTCTTT,CASAAEAGMNTEAFF
NA,14,TRBV19,NA,TRBJ2-3,TGTGCCAGTAGGGCGAGTGGGGCCGCAGATACGCAGTATTTT,CASRASGAADTQYF
NA,14,TRBV29-1,TRBD1,TRBJ1-1,TGCAGCGTTGGACAGGGGGTTCGTAGCACTGAAGCTTTCTTT,CSVGQGVRSTEAFF
NA,12,TRBV27,TRBD1,TRBJ2-7,TGTGCCAGCTGGGACAGGGTATACGAGCAGTACTTC,CASWDRVYEQYF
NA,13,TRBV7-9,NA,TRBJ2-7,TGTGCCAGCAGCAATGAATTCCAGAACGAGCAGTACTTC,CASSNEFQNEQYF
NA,17,TRBV4-2,TRBD1,TRBJ2-1,TGTGCCAGCAGCCAAGATTTCGCCGGGACAGGCACCAATGAGCAGTTCTTC,CASSQDFAGTGTNEQFF
NA,14,TRBV29-1,NA,TRBJ1-2,TGCAGCGTTGAAGCAGGCCCAGGCCTCTATGGCTACCCCTTC,CSVEAGPGLYGYPF
NA,14,TRBV7-9,TRBD1,TRBJ2-3,TGTGCCAGCAGCTCGACAGGGGGGTCAGATACGCAGTATTTT,CASSSTGGSDTQYF
NA,16,TRBV28,NA,TRBJ1-5,TGTGCCAGCACTTGGGCAGGGTTTATGAGCAATCAGCCCCAGCATTTT,CASTWAGFMSNQPQHF
many,16,TRBV5-4,NA,TRBJ2-1,TGTGCCAGCAGCTCCCGAGGGCCAGGCTCCTACAATGAGCAGTTCTTC,CASSSRGPGSYNEQFF
NA,12,TRBV30,NA,TRBJ1-6,TGTGCCTGGAGTGACGGGGGTTCACCCCTCCACTTT,CAWSDGGSPLHF
NA,15,TRBV10-3,TRBD1,TRBJ1-1,TGTGCCATCAGTGAGTCGACAGGGCAGAACACTGAAGCTTTCTTT,CAISESTGQNTEAFF
NA,15,TRBV7-9,NA,TRBJ2-7,TGTTCCAGCAGCTTAGCCGAGGGACATCCCTACGAGCAGTACTTC,CSSSLAEGHPYEQYF
NA,20,TRBV5-1,TRBD2,TRBJ2-1,TGCGCCAGCAGCCCCGTCGGGGGACTAGCGGGAGTTAGCTCCTACAATGAGCAGTTCTTC,CASSPVGGLAGVSSYNEQFF
NA,15,TRBV2,TRBD1,TRBJ2-7,TGTGCCAGCAGTGGGGCGGGACAGGGACGTCACGAGCAGTACTTC,CASSGAGQGRHEQYF
NA,15,TRBV5-1,TRBD1,TRBJ1-5,TGCGCCAGCAGCTTGGAGGCAGGGGGCCGTCAGCCCCAGCATTTT,CASSLEAGGRQPQHF
NA,14,TRBV30,NA,TRBJ2-2,TGTGCCTGGACGGGGTTTGTGAACACCGGGGAGCTGTTTTTT,CAWTGFVNTGELFF
NA,20,TRBV28,NA,TRBJ1-2,TGTGCCAGCAGTTTACCAGGTCTAGGGCAGCCTCTAGCCCCTAACTATGGCTACACCTTC,CASSLPGLGQPLAPNYGYTF
NA,11,TRBV20-1,NA,TRBJ1-2,TGCAGTGCTAGTGCCGGGAATGGCTACACCTTC,CSASAGNGYTF
NA,13,TRBV6-6,NA,TRBJ2-2,TGTGCCACCGGCGGGCCGAACACCGGGGAGCTGTTTTTT,CATGGPNTGELFF